Following are 4 T cell receptor beta chains from one sample sequenced in a study of T-cell memory formation after mild COVID-19. Using its own MiXCR run on the 5' RACE reads, TCRdb lists one record per CDR3 protein. Of some 410,000 distinct CDR3 sequences in the sample, less than 25% were seen once. Specimen: PBMCs or a T cell subset sorted from them (not recorded which). These receptors came from an adult woman who had mild COVID-19 (a few samples of this study predate the infection). Cell type and time point are not known.

This clonotype has more than one count but fewer than ten. The chain is built from TRBV7-2 and TRBJ1-2; tentatively, D is TRBD1 (6 bases). The germline V gene encodes CDR1 SGHTA and CDR2 FQGNSA. The CDR3 totals 14 residues. V was shortened by 5 bases and J by 6 bases, with 16 bases between the two germline ends. CDR3 in DNA: TGTGCCAGCAGCCGTCTCGGGGGGCAGGATGGCTACACCTTC. Protein: CASSRLGGQDGYTF.

In its sample, this clonotype was seen a few times. The J gene is TRBJ2-3, the V gene TRBV7-3, with D perhaps matching TRBD2 (5 bases). In germline, CDR1 is SGHTA, CDR2 FQGTGA. V lost 3 bases and J lost 4, with 11 bases in between. The CDR3 is 14 residues long. CDR3 in DNA: TGTGCCAGCAGCTTCCTAGCTCCTCCAGATACGCAGTATTTT. This translates into CASSFLAPPDTQYF.

In this sample, this clonotype turned up many times. The chain recombines TRBV6-1 with TRBJ2-7, with TRBD1 matching 9 bases. CDR1 and CDR2 from the germline V gene are MNHNS and SASEGT. The CDR3 runs 15 residues. V shed 1 base, J shed 6 bases, and the junction held 7 bases outside the gene matches. The CDR3 DNA is TGTGCCAGCAGTGAAGAGACAGGGGGACCGACCGAGCAGTACTTC. It specifies CASSEETGGPTEQYF.

The CDR3: CASSPSGPGKTQYF. The CDR3 DNA is TGTGCCAGCAGTCCAAGCGGCCCGGGGAAGACCCAGTACTTC. The V and J genes are TRBV12-3 or TRBV12-4 and TRBJ2-5; D might be TRBD2 (5 bases). The CDR3 consists of 14 residues. The V and J ends lost 5 bases and 6 bases respectively, with 16 bases between them.